Listed below are T cell receptor beta chains from one sample, sequenced in a study of CD8+ T cells in alopecia areata. Produced via immunoSEQ multiplex PCR; TCRdb's table is partial and in-frame only. The table includes 120,000 or so clones, around 50% detected once. The sequencing sample was made of NKG2D-low CD8+ T cells sorted from blood. All receptors derive from a human donor with alopecia areata. Both conserved end residues are part of each CDR3. A D gene is named only where the DNA matches it firmly. Where a row states a size, it is once, few, many or the class of an expanded clone; other rows omit it.

cdr3_nt,cdr3_aa,clone_size,j_call,v_call,d_call
TGTGCCAGCAGTCCAGGGATTGAGCAGTTCTTC,CASSPGIEQFF,NA,TRBJ2-1,TRBV6-6,NA
TGCAGCGTTGAAGAGGGGATATCTGGGGCCAACGTCCTGACTTTC,CSVEEGISGANVLTF,NA,TRBJ2-6,TRBV29-1,NA
TGCAGCGTCGACGTGACTAGCGGGGGCTACGAGCAGTACTTC,CSVDVTSGGYEQYF,few,TRBJ2-7,TRBV29-1,TRBD2
TGTGCCAGCAGCCCTGGGACTAGCGGGATGCCCCCCTACGAGCAGTACTTC,CASSPGTSGMPPYEQYF,NA,TRBJ2-7,TRBV14,TRBD2
TGCAGCGTTAATGGGGAGACCCAGTACTTC,CSVNGETQYF,NA,TRBJ2-5,TRBV29-1,NA
TGTGCCAGCAGTCTTGAGCGGGGGGTCACCGGGGAGCTGTTTTTT,CASSLERGVTGELFF,NA,TRBJ2-2,TRBV6-5,TRBD2
TGTGCCAGCAGCACCGGGTCCCCCTACAATGAGCAGTTCTTC,CASSTGSPYNEQFF,NA,TRBJ2-1,TRBV13,NA
TGCGCCAGCAGCTTGTCACCAGGGCGGGTTGATGAGACCCAGTACTTC,CASSLSPGRVDETQYF,NA,TRBJ2-5,TRBV5-1,NA
TGCAGCCCCCGACTGTGGAGCGGGAGGGCCGGGGAGACCCAGTACTTC,CSPRLWSGRAGETQYF,NA,TRBJ2-5,TRBV29-1,TRBD2
TGTGCCTGGAGTTACTTAGAAGACACAGATACGCAGTATTTT,CAWSYLEDTDTQYF,NA,TRBJ2-3,TRBV30,NA
TGCAGCGTTGTAAGCCTGCGGGAGGTTCTTTGGGATGAGCAGTTCTTC,CSVVSLREVLWDEQFF,NA,TRBJ2-1,TRBV29-1,TRBD2
TGTGCCAGTACAGGGACAACTAATGAAAAACTGTTTTTT,CASTGTTNEKLFF,few,TRBJ1-4,TRBV28,NA
TGTGCCAGCAGCTCTATCCACAGGGGAGACATTCAGTACTTC,CASSSIHRGDIQYF,NA,TRBJ2-4,TRBV7-9,TRBD1
TGCAGCGTTGAGGGGCAGGGTAGCGAAAAACTGTTTTTT,CSVEGQGSEKLFF,NA,TRBJ1-4,TRBV29-1,NA
TGTGCCAGCAAGTACGAGACAGGGACGAATGAGCAGTTCTTC,CASKYETGTNEQFF,NA,TRBJ2-1,TRBV7-9,TRBD1
TGTGCCAGCAGTTATAACAATGAGCAGTTCTTC,CASSYNNEQFF,few,TRBJ2-1,TRBV6-6,NA
TGTGCCAGCAGCTACGGGACAGGTCAATACGAGCAGTACTTC,CASSYGTGQYEQYF,NA,TRBJ2-7,TRBV5-6,TRBD1
TGTGCCAGCAGCTCAACCTCCGGGGAGCTGTTTTTT,CASSSTSGELFF,few,TRBJ2-2,TRBV7-9,NA
TGTGCCAGCAGTTTTTGGCCAGGGGAGACGGATGGCTACACCTTC,CASSFWPGETDGYTF,NA,TRBJ1-2,TRBV27,NA
TGTGCCAGCAGTGCGGGGACAGTTCAGCCCCAGCATTTT,CASSAGTVQPQHF,NA,TRBJ1-5,TRBV25-1,TRBD1
TGTGCCTCCTACCTAGGGGCGGCCACTAACTATGGCTACACCTTC,CASYLGAATNYGYTF,NA,TRBJ1-2,TRBV30,NA
TGTGCCAGCAGTTTCCACTCCGTGGACTTTACCTCCTACAATGAGCAGTTCTTC,CASSFHSVDFTSYNEQFF,few,TRBJ2-1,TRBV28,NA
TGTGCCAGCAGCCCACCGACGACAGGGAGTAGCGAGCAGTACTTC,CASSPPTTGSSEQYF,NA,TRBJ2-7,TRBV6-5,TRBD1
TGTGCCAGCAGCCCGGCGCCCTACGAGCAGTACTTC,CASSPAPYEQYF,few,TRBJ2-7,TRBV14,NA
TGTGCCACCAGCAATCTACAGGGTGACTATGGCTACACCTTC,CATSNLQGDYGYTF,NA,TRBJ1-2,TRBV15,NA
TGCAGCGTTGAGGTGACTAGCGGGAACGCCGGCCACACCGGGGAGCTGTTTTTT,CSVEVTSGNAGHTGELFF,few,TRBJ2-2,TRBV29-1,TRBD2
TGTGCCAGCAGCTCACAGGGAGGTGAGCAGTTCTTC,CASSSQGGEQFF,NA,TRBJ2-1,TRBV7-3,NA
TGCAGCGTTACTAGCGGGCCCCCCAGTGAGCAGTTCTTC,CSVTSGPPSEQFF,few,TRBJ2-1,TRBV29-1,TRBD2
TGTGCCAGCGGTCGGGTCGGAGATACGCAGTATTTT,CASGRVGDTQYF,NA,TRBJ2-3,TRBV2,NA
TGCGCCAGCAGCCACGAAGAGACCCAGTACTTC,CASSHEETQYF,NA,TRBJ2-5,TRBV4-1,NA
TGTGCCGAAGACTCCCGAGGAGGCTACACCTTC,CAEDSRGGYTF,NA,TRBJ1-2,TRBV30,NA
TGTGCCAGCAGCCCATCCGCGGGTAATGGCTACACCTTC,CASSPSAGNGYTF,medium-sized,TRBJ1-2,TRBV7-2,NA
TGTGCCTGGAAGGCTAGCGGGGCCTACAATGAGCAGTTCTTC,CAWKASGAYNEQFF,few,TRBJ2-1,TRBV30,TRBD2
TGTGCCAGCAGGTCAGGGGATACGCAGTATTTT,CASRSGDTQYF,NA,TRBJ2-3,TRBV27,NA
TGTGCCTGGACTCCCCAGCGGGGGGCTTACAATGAGCAGTTCTTC,CAWTPQRGAYNEQFF,NA,TRBJ2-1,TRBV30,TRBD2
TGTGCCAGCAGTGCCACAGGGCCCACAGATACGCAGTATTTT,CASSATGPTDTQYF,NA,TRBJ2-3,TRBV6-4,NA
TGTGCCAGCAGTGGGACTGGACAAGAGACCCAGTACTTC,CASSGTGQETQYF,few,TRBJ2-5,TRBV6-6,NA
TGTGCCTGGAGTGGGACAGGGAAGACCCAGTACTTC,CAWSGTGKTQYF,NA,TRBJ2-5,TRBV30,TRBD1